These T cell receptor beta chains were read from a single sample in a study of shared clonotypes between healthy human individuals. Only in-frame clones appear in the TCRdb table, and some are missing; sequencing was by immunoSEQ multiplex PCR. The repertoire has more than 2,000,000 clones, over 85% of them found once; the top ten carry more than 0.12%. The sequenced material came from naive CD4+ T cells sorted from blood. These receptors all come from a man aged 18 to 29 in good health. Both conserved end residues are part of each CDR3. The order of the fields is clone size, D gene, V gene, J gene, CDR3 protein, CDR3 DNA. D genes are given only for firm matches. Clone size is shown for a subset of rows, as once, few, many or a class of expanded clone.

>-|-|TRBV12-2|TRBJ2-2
CASRLARTHQGASSGELFF
TGTGCAAGTCGCTTAGCCAGAACGCACCAGGGGGCTAGCTCCGGGGAGCTGTTTTTT
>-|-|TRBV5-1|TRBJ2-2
CASSSDHNTGELFF
TGCGCCAGCAGCTCAGACCATAACACCGGGGAGCTGTTTTTT
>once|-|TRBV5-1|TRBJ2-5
CASSRGTEETQYF
TGCGCCAGCAGCCGCGGTACAGAAGAGACCCAGTACTTC
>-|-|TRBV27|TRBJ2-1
CASSVAGTSGQFF
TGTGCCAGCAGTGTCGCGGGTACCTCCGGGCAGTTCTTC
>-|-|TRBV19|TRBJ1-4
CASNRGEGVWDEKLFF
TGTGCCAGTAATCGGGGAGAGGGAGTGTGGGATGAAAAACTGTTTTTT
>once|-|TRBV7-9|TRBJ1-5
CASSQGSVMGNQPQHF
TGTGCCAGCAGCCAGGGGTCGGTCATGGGGAATCAGCCCCAGCATTTT
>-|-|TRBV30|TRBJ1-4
CAWRQSFGEKLFF
TGTGCCTGGAGACAGAGCTTTGGGGAAAAACTGTTTTTT
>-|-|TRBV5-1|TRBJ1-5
CASSLDRAANQPQHF
TGCGCCAGCAGCTTGGACAGGGCTGCCAATCAGCCCCAGCATTTT
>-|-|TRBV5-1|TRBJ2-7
CASSLVQGHSYEQYF
TGCGCCAGCAGCTTGGTGCAGGGCCATTCCTACGAGCAGTACTTC
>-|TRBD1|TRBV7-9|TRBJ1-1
CASSLGLTGGTEAFF
TGTGCCAGCAGCTTAGGACTCACAGGGGGCACTGAAGCTTTCTTT
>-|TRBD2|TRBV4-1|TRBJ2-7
CASSPYTSGSTYEQYF
TGCGCCAGCAGCCCTTATACTAGCGGGTCAACCTACGAGCAGTACTTC
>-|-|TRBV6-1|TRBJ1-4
CASRHSTTNEKLFF
TGTGCCAGCAGACACAGCACAACTAATGAAAAACTGTTTTTT
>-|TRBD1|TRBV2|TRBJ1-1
CASSDRTGGFTEAFF
TGTGCCAGCAGTGACAGGACAGGGGGTTTCACTGAAGCTTTCTTT
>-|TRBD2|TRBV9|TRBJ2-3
CASNPSGFSTDTQYF
TGTGCCAGCAACCCTAGCGGATTTAGCACAGATACGCAGTATTTT
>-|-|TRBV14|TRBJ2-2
CASSQGQVNTGELFF
TGTGCCAGCAGCCAAGGACAGGTGAACACCGGGGAGCTGTTTTTT
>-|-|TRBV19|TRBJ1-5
CASRGSNQPQHF
TGTGCCAGCAGGGGTAGCAATCAGCCCCAGCATTTT
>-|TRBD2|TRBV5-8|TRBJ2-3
CASSLAGKAADTQYF
TGTGCCAGCAGTTTAGCGGGAAAGGCCGCAGATACGCAGTATTTT
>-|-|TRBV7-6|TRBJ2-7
CASSLLGSSYEQYF
TGTGCCAGCAGCTTATTGGGTTCCTCCTACGAGCAGTACTTC
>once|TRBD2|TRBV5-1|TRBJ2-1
CASSPGTSGTSYNEQFF
TGCGCCAGCAGCCCGGGGACTAGCGGGACCTCCTACAATGAGCAGTTCTTC
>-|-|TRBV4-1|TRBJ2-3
CASSKADLGTQYF
TGCGCCAGCTCGAAAGCCGATCTAGGTACGCAGTATTTT
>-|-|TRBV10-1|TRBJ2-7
CASSADSRDSYEQYF
TGCGCCAGCAGTGCGGACTCTCGGGACTCCTACGAGCAGTACTTC
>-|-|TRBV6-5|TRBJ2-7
CASSSRLSSYEQYF
TGTGCCAGCAGTTCCCGGTTGTCCTCCTACGAGCAGTACTTC
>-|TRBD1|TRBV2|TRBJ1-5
CASSVRQGKNQPQHF
TGTGCCAGCAGTGTACGACAGGGGAAAAATCAGCCCCAGCATTTT
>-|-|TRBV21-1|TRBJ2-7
CASSKRLAGTGEQYF
TGTGCCAGCAGCAAAAGGCTAGCGGGGACAGGGGAGCAGTACTTC
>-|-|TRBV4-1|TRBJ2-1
CASSHPSGHLNNEQFF
TGCGCCAGCAGCCACCCCTCGGGACATCTTAACAATGAGCAGTTCTTC
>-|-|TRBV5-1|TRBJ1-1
CASSLDPRGLGTEAFF
TGCGCCAGCAGCTTGGACCCCAGGGGCCTCGGCACTGAAGCTTTCTTT
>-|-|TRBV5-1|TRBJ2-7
CASSPGKLASSYEQYF
TGCGCCAGCAGCCCGGGTAAGTTAGCGTCATCCTACGAGCAGTACTTC
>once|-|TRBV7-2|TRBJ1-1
CASSSRTHGRLAFF
TGTGCCAGCAGTTCACGGACCCACGGACGGTTAGCTTTCTTT
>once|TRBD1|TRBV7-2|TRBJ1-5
CASSPGQVNQPQHF
TGTGCCAGCAGCCCGGGACAGGTCAATCAGCCCCAGCATTTT
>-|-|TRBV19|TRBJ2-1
CASSMGRDNEQFF
TGTGCCAGTAGTATGGGCCGGGACAATGAGCAGTTCTTC
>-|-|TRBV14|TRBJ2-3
CASSQVGATGTQYF
TGTGCCAGCAGCCAAGTCGGAGCCACGGGTACGCAGTATTTT
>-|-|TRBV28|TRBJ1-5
CASSFLGDSNQPQHF
TGTGCCAGCAGTTTTCTCGGGGATAGCAATCAGCCCCAGCATTTT
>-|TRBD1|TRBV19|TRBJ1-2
CASSIESSGQGYGYTF
TGTGCCAGTAGTATAGAAAGCTCGGGACAGGGCTATGGCTACACCTTC
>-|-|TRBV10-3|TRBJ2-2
CAITAGGELFF
TGTGCCATCACCGCTGGCGGGGAGCTGTTTTTT
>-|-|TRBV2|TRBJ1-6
CASSAASSYNSPLHF
TGTGCCAGCAGTGCCGCGAGCTCCTATAATTCACCCCTCCACTTT
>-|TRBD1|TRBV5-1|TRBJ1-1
CASSPGTGRTEAFF
TGCGCCAGCAGCCCCGGGACAGGGAGGACTGAAGCTTTCTTT
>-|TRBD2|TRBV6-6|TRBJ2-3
CASRDKRGGTDTQYF
TGTGCCAGCAGAGATAAGCGGGGGGGCACAGATACGCAGTATTTT
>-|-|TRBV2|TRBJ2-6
CASSDTTRGSALSGANVLTF
TGTGCCAGCAGCGATACCACCCGGGGGTCGGCTTTATCTGGGGCCAACGTCCTGACTTTC
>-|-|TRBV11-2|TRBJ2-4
CASSASKYIQYF
TGTGCCAGCAGCGCGAGCAAGTACATTCAGTACTTC
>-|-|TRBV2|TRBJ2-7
CASRQAPSVALGQYF
TGTGCCAGCAGGCAGGCGCCTAGTGTGGCATTGGGGCAGTACTTC
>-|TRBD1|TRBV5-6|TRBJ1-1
CASSSQGAAFF
TGTGCCAGCAGTTCCCAGGGGGCAGCTTTCTTT
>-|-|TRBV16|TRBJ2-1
CASSQSGNYNEQFF
TGTGCCAGCAGCCAATCGGGGAACTACAATGAGCAGTTCTTC
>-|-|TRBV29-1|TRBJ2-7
CSVAVQGRGEQYF
TGCAGCGTTGCTGTCCAGGGAAGGGGCGAGCAGTACTTC
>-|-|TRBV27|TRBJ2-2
CASSLLYVMNTGELFF
TGTGCCAGCAGTTTATTGTACGTGATGAACACCGGGGAGCTGTTTTTT
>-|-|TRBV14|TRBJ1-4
CASSQRRYNEKLFF
TGTGCCAGCAGCCAGAGGAGGTATAATGAAAAACTGTTTTTT
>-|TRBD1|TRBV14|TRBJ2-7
CASSPEGQKRYEQYF
TGTGCCAGCAGCCCAGAGGGACAGAAAAGGTACGAGCAGTACTTC
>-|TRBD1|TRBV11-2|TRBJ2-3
CASGQGTDTQYF
TGTGCCAGCGGACAGGGCACCGATACGCAGTATTTT
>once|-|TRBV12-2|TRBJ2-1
CASRTKTGGGTSGAYNEQFF
TGTGCAAGTCGCACAAAGACAGGCGGCGGGACTAGCGGGGCTTACAATGAGCAGTTCTTC
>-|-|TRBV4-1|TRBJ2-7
CASSQAAAFYEQYF
TGCGCCAGCAGCCAAGCCGCTGCGTTCTACGAGCAGTACTTC
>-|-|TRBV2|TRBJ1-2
CASSARGSGYTF
TGTGCCAGCAGTGCGAGGGGATCCGGCTACACCTTC
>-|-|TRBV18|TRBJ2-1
CASSPPLSVEQFF
TGTGCCAGCTCACCACCGTTGAGCGTTGAGCAGTTCTTC
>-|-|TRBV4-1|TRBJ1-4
CASSQTPNDEKLFF
TGCGCCAGCAGCCAGACACCCAACGATGAAAAACTGTTTTTT
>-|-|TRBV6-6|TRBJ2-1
CASSSDGGREQFF
TGTGCCAGCAGTTCCGACGGGGGTCGGGAGCAGTTCTTC
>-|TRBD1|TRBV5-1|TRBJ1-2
CASSYRTGEDGYTF
TGCGCCAGCAGCTACAGGACAGGGGAGGATGGCTACACCTTC
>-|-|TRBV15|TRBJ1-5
CATSREVTGTFNQPQHF
TGTGCCACCAGCAGAGAGGTGACTGGTACCTTCAATCAGCCCCAGCATTTT
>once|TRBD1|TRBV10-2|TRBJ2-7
CASIDRGLFYEQYF
TGCGCCAGCATTGACAGGGGGCTCTTCTACGAGCAGTACTTC
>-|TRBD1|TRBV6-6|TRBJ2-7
CASSYSQGAYEQYF
TGTGCCAGCAGTTACTCTCAGGGGGCTTACGAGCAGTACTTC
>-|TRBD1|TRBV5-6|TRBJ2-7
CASSLDRGLSYEQYF
TGTGCCAGCAGCTTGGACAGGGGCCTCTCCTACGAGCAGTACTTC